This T cell receptor beta chain was found in a study of shared clonotypes between healthy human individuals. The data were produced by immunoSEQ multiplex PCR, yet TCRdb's version contains in-frame clones alone and is incomplete. Here the sample spans approximately 1.1 million clones, 75% to 80% being singletons. The CDR3 is 16 amino acids. V gave up 1 base and J gave up 0 bases, with 7 bases separating them. Germline assignment: CDR1 LNHNV and CDR2 YYDKDF (reference sequence). The investigators split CD4+ cells into a CD45RA+ naive subset and a CD45RA-negative memory subset. This chain links TRBV15 with TRBJ2-6; D unresolved. Sequencing was performed on memory CD4+ T cells from PBMCs. Subset reported: CD45RA-negative fraction. This TCR derives from a man aged 18 to 29 in good health. Some clones in this sample may be carry-over from other donors' samples. The CDR3 nucleotides are TGTGCCACCAGCAGAGGGTCCCTCTCTGGGGCCAACGTCCTGACTTTC. This gives the protein CATSRGSLSGANVLTF.